The present T cell receptor (beta chain) was sequenced within a study of blood T cell repertoires in COVID-19. Overall study context: Some COVID-19 samples were acute and others convalescent; all came from the United States, Italy and Spain. T cells, B-cell-depleted T cells, or PBMCs supplied cDNA or gDNA.

Per the authors' pipeline: Counts of nucleated cells, estimated from reference gene primer amplification, were obtained. Sequencing was performed with immunoSEQ multiplex PCR; in TCRdb, only in-frame clones are kept and a portion is missing. For V, J and clone size, that table is used; D and trimming come from the DNA. This sample carries approximately 260,000 clones, roughly 89% of them seen once, and the ten largest clones take roughly 4.5%. Trimming removed 4 bases at V and 3 bases at J, with 5 bases between. Germline CDR1 is SGHRS and CDR2 is YFSETQ. The CDR3 loop spans 12 amino acids. The chain combines TRBV5-1 with TRBJ2-1; D uncertain. Specimen: peripheral blood. The source is a woman in her 40s who had recovered from COVID-19. CDR3 region: CASSIIYNEQFF. DNA for the CDR3: TGCGCCAGCAGCATAATCTACAATGAGCAGTTCTTC.